This is a list of T cell receptor beta chains from one sample in a study of response to subunit inactivated influenza vaccine. Each CDR3 protein is one row after TCRdb ran MiXCR on the RT-PCR reads. There are 290,000 or so distinct CDR3 sequences in the sample; around 22% occur only once, and around a tenth lies in the top ten. Sequenced material: PBMCs from blood, taken 21 months after vaccination. The source is a man between 50 and 75 years old who received an inactivated influenza vaccine. Both conserved end residues are part of each CDR3. D genes are given only for firm matches. The listing skips clone size in some rows; elsewhere it reads once, few, many or a size class.

V	size	J	D	DNA	CDR3
TRBV2	many	TRBJ2-2	.	TGTGCCAGCGGATTCCGGGACCCGAACACCGGGGAGCTGTTTTTT	CASGFRDPNTGELFF
TRBV12-3/TRBV12-4	few	TRBJ1-3	.	TGTGCCAGCAAATCCACACTCGGAAACACCATATATTTT	CASKSTLGNTIYF
TRBV28	few	TRBJ1-4	.	TGTGCCAGCAGTTTAGGCGGCAGGGGTAGGGAAAAACTGTTTTTT	CASSLGGRGREKLFF
TRBV6-6	many	TRBJ1-2	.	TGTGCCAGCAGTTACGTCCAGGTGTATGGCTACACCTTC	CASSYVQVYGYTF
TRBV28	few	TRBJ1-2	.	TGTGCCAGCGGTAAGGCAGGCGGCGCGGGCTACACCTTC	CASGKAGGAGYTF
TRBV4-3	few	TRBJ1-3	.	TGCGCCAGCAGCCAAGGACAGGTCTCTGGAAACACCATATATTTT	CASSQGQVSGNTIYF
TRBV30	.	TRBJ2-7	.	TGTGCCTCACAAACAGGGATTGGCGAGCAGTACTTC	CASQTGIGEQYF
TRBV6-2/TRBV6-3	few	TRBJ1-2	.	TGTGCCAGCATTAAGGGGCGTAGAAATGGGCCCAACTATGGCTACACCTTC	CASIKGRRNGPNYGYTF
TRBV18	few	TRBJ1-3	.	TGTGCCAGCTCACCACCGATGGCGGGGCTCTCTGGAAACACCATATATTTT	CASSPPMAGLSGNTIYF
TRBV28	.	TRBJ2-3	TRBD2	TGTGCCAGCAGTTTTTCAGACCGGGGGGGCACAGATACGCAGTATTTT	CASSFSDRGGTDTQYF
TRBV20-1	.	TRBJ1-1	.	TGCAGTGCTCGAAGGGAGAACACTGAAGCTTTCTTT	CSARRENTEAFF
TRBV5-1	.	TRBJ2-2	.	TGCGCCAGCAGCTTGTCGGCGAACACCGGGGAGCTGTTTTTT	CASSLSANTGELFF
TRBV9	few	TRBJ2-2	TRBD2	TGTGCCAGCAGCGTATCACTAGCGGGAGGGCCGGGGGAGCTGTTTTTT	CASSVSLAGGPGELFF
TRBV5-1	many	TRBJ2-7	TRBD1	TGCGCCAGCAGCGCGGCCGGGACAGGGAGCCACGAGCAGTACTTC	CASSAAGTGSHEQYF
TRBV5-1	few	TRBJ2-1	TRBD2	TGCGCCAGCAGCCCTCCAGCGGGGGGGCGTAGTGAGCAGTTCTTC	CASSPPAGGRSEQFF
TRBV6-2/TRBV6-3	.	TRBJ1-5	.	TGTGCCAGCAGTCAAAATTCGCCCCGTTCTTCGAGACAGCCCCAGCATTTT	CASSQNSPRSSRQPQHF
TRBV10-2	.	TRBJ1-6	TRBD1	TGCGCCACTCAAAGACCCAGGGGGCGAACTTCACCCCTCCACTTT	CATQRPRGRTSPLHF
TRBV6-2/TRBV6-3	.	TRBJ1-5	TRBD1	TGTGCCAGCAGAACCCCAGGGGGCGCGTATAGCAATCAGCCCCAGCATTTT	CASRTPGGAYSNQPQHF
TRBV5-1	.	TRBJ1-5	TRBD1	TGCGCCAGCAGCCGGACCCCGGGACAGGGGCCCCAGCATTTT	CASSRTPGQGPQHF
TRBV25-1	many	TRBJ2-7	TRBD1	TGTGCCAGCTCGACAGGGTTCTCCTACGAGCAGTACTTC	CASSTGFSYEQYF
TRBV7-2	.	TRBJ2-1	TRBD2	TGTGCCAGCAGCTTAGATCTAGCGGGAGGTTATGAGCAGTTCTTC	CASSLDLAGGYEQFF
TRBV6-4	.	TRBJ2-1	TRBD2	TGTGCCAGCAGTAGAGGACTAGCGGGAATCCGGAGCTCCTACAATGAGCAGTTCTTC	CASSRGLAGIRSSYNEQFF
TRBV10-3	.	TRBJ2-1	.	TGTGCCATCAGTGAGGGGTCCGGGACGTACTACAATGAGCAGTTCTTC	CAISEGSGTYYNEQFF
TRBV20-1	.	TRBJ2-2	.	TGCAGTGCTAGAGACCACCGGGGGGCCACCGGGGAGCTGTTTTTT	CSARDHRGATGELFF
TRBV29-1	few	TRBJ2-3	TRBD2	TGCAGCGTAGACGAGGGACTAGCGGGAGCAGATACGCAGTATTTT	CSVDEGLAGADTQYF
TRBV12-3/TRBV12-4	few	TRBJ2-5	.	TGTGCCAGCGGACCTGGGTTTGGGGGCCGACAAGAGACCCAGTACTTC	CASGPGFGGRQETQYF
TRBV11-2	.	TRBJ2-7	TRBD2	TGTGCCAGCAGCTTAGCAGGCGGGGGAAACGAGCAGTACTTC	CASSLAGGGNEQYF
TRBV7-2	.	TRBJ2-7	.	TGTGCCAGCAGCTTAGTACCCACCCTCTCCTACGAGCAGTACTTC	CASSLVPTLSYEQYF
TRBV29-1	.	TRBJ2-1	.	TGCAGCGTTGCGGCGGACGCTCGGAATGAGCAGTTCTTC	CSVAADARNEQFF
TRBV20-1	.	TRBJ1-4	.	TGCAGTGCTAGAGATCTTCTCGGGACTTCGAGAAATGAAAAACTGTTTTTT	CSARDLLGTSRNEKLFF
TRBV20-1	few	TRBJ2-5	TRBD2	TGCAGTGCCCAGGAGCGGGGGCTTGAGACCCAGTACTTC	CSAQERGLETQYF